This TCR beta chain was recovered during a study of graft-versus-host responses after intestinal transplantation. Study background: Multivisceral, liver-intestinal, or isolated intestinal grafts went to recipients.

Comments on this clone: Antigen specificity is unknown.

Study-wide results and caveats: In recipient marrow, GvH clones were found, and some appeared first in ileum or blood. HvG clone declines early post-transplant were associated with peak circulating GvH levels.

The CDR3 has 13 residues. V was clipped by 5 bases and J by 4 bases, with 10 bases between them. Germline values: CDR1 SGHTA, CDR2 FQGTGA. TCRdb keeps only in-frame clones here, not all; method: immunoSEQ multiplex PCR. This table holds about 97,000 clones, approximately 92% found once. The sequence came from a human patient who received an intestinal transplant, so some T cells may come from the graft donor. The sample consisted of PBMCs, taken about 440 days after intestinal transplant. The chain recombines TRBV7-3 with TRBJ2-3, with D tentatively TRBD1 (6 bases). As DNA, the CDR3 is TGTGCCAGCAGCCCCCCAGGGGCAGATACGCAGTATTTT. Translating gives CASSPPGADTQYF.